A selection of T cell receptor beta chains follows, all from one sample in a study of T-cell memory formation after mild COVID-19. MiXCR, applied by TCRdb to the 5' RACE reads, yields one record per CDR3 protein. The data contain some 320,000 distinct CDR3 sequences, approximately 15% of them seen just once; the ten biggest clones take up around 22%. The sample was PBMCs or a T cell subset sorted from them (not recorded which). All receptors derive from a man aged 18 to 29 who had mild COVID-19 (a few samples of this study predate the infection). Cell type and time point are not known. CDR3s include the opening cysteine and the closing phenylalanine or tryptophan. The order of the fields is D gene, V gene, CDR3 protein. A D gene is named only where the DNA matches it firmly.

d_gene: NA
v_gene: TRBV18
CDR3aa: CASSPQHPAPEAFF

d_gene: TRBD1
v_gene: TRBV20-1
CDR3aa: CSAVGQGGSPLHF

d_gene: NA
v_gene: TRBV18
CDR3aa: CASSPPLRSSYNEQFF

d_gene: NA
v_gene: TRBV12-3/TRBV12-4
CDR3aa: CASKGQWNTEAFF

d_gene: NA
v_gene: TRBV14
CDR3aa: CASSQGVNRYEQFF

d_gene: NA
v_gene: TRBV7-9
CDR3aa: CASSPGSANYGYTF

d_gene: NA
v_gene: TRBV28
CDR3aa: CASYRYTGRTGELFF

d_gene: NA
v_gene: TRBV6-5
CDR3aa: CASSQGGETQYF

d_gene: NA
v_gene: TRBV5-1
CDR3aa: CASSLDDWGTEAFF

d_gene: NA
v_gene: TRBV6-2/TRBV6-3
CDR3aa: CASSRRQDKLFF

d_gene: NA
v_gene: TRBV5-1
CDR3aa: CASSWGFWGAKNIQYF

d_gene: TRBD2
v_gene: TRBV12-3/TRBV12-4
CDR3aa: CASRSLAGAGETQYF

d_gene: TRBD1
v_gene: TRBV2
CDR3aa: CASSAGQVTSPLHF

d_gene: NA
v_gene: TRBV4-1
CDR3aa: CASSQVAGARFGTQYF

d_gene: NA
v_gene: TRBV20-1
CDR3aa: CSPREPGTEAFF

d_gene: NA
v_gene: TRBV11-2
CDR3aa: CASSFRGSREQYF

d_gene: NA
v_gene: TRBV27
CDR3aa: CASSPHSGEGETQYF

d_gene: NA
v_gene: TRBV16
CDR3aa: CASSQGWVQPQHF

d_gene: TRBD1
v_gene: TRBV29-1
CDR3aa: CSVPTRDRQETQYF

d_gene: NA
v_gene: TRBV12-3/TRBV12-4
CDR3aa: CASSLPGGFTEAFF

d_gene: NA
v_gene: TRBV4-1
CDR3aa: CASSQGFGHETQYF

d_gene: NA
v_gene: TRBV6-2/TRBV6-3
CDR3aa: CASRRPGLETQYF

d_gene: NA
v_gene: TRBV7-9
CDR3aa: CASSLGEGYNEQFF

d_gene: NA
v_gene: TRBV19
CDR3aa: CASSTGSEAFF

d_gene: TRBD1
v_gene: TRBV5-1
CDR3aa: CASSLDRGGLGGQYF

d_gene: NA
v_gene: TRBV12-3/TRBV12-4
CDR3aa: CASSLAGPRGTQYF

d_gene: NA
v_gene: TRBV6-2/TRBV6-3
CDR3aa: CASSYSSQTLHNQPQHF

d_gene: NA
v_gene: TRBV4-3
CDR3aa: CASSQVRGSPYEQYF

d_gene: NA
v_gene: TRBV7-8
CDR3aa: CASSLDGVPAEAFF

d_gene: NA
v_gene: TRBV29-1
CDR3aa: CSASRTLQETQYF

d_gene: TRBD1
v_gene: TRBV7-2
CDR3aa: CASSLKDRQGRETQYF

d_gene: TRBD1
v_gene: TRBV12-3/TRBV12-4
CDR3aa: CASRDSGTGVLNTEAFF

d_gene: NA
v_gene: TRBV2
CDR3aa: CASTPQGLPEQYF

d_gene: NA
v_gene: TRBV6-6
CDR3aa: CASRRNSADRPWQYF

d_gene: NA
v_gene: TRBV2
CDR3aa: CASRTLFSGANVLTF

d_gene: TRBD1
v_gene: TRBV10-3
CDR3aa: CAISGRGGARQTQYF

d_gene: NA
v_gene: TRBV19
CDR3aa: CASHVSYNSPLHF

d_gene: NA
v_gene: TRBV20-1
CDR3aa: CSARESRGMQPQHF

d_gene: NA
v_gene: TRBV28
CDR3aa: CTSSLDSEKNTEAFF

d_gene: NA
v_gene: TRBV7-2
CDR3aa: CASSGQLDSPLHF

d_gene: NA
v_gene: TRBV7-6
CDR3aa: CASSQGTSDYEQYF

d_gene: TRBD1
v_gene: TRBV6-6
CDR3aa: CASSEPDRGRKQPQHF